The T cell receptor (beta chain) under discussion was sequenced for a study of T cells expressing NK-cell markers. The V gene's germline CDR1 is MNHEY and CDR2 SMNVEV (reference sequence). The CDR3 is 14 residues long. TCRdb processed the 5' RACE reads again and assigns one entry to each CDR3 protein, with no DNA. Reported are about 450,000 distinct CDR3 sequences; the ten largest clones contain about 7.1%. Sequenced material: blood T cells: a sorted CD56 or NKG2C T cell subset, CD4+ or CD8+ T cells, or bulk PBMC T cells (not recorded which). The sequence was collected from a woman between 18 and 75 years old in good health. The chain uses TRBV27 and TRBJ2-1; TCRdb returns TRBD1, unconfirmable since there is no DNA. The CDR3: CASSLGTVYNEQFF.